This entry is about one TCR beta chain. These data belong to a study of blood T cell repertoires in COVID-19. Study context: From the United States, Italy and Spain came samples of acute and convalescent COVID-19. PBMCs, B-cell-depleted T cells, or T cells provided the cDNA or gDNA that made up the material.

Authors' data handling: From reference gene primer amplification, estimates of nucleated cell counts were derived. TCRdb keeps only in-frame clones here, not all; method: immunoSEQ multiplex PCR. V and J calls and clone size are copied from that table; D and trimming were computed from the DNA. The data show about 190,000 clones, 85% to 90% seen once. The CDR3 extends over 14 amino acids. CDR1 and CDR2 from the germline V gene are SGHDN and FVKESK. Trimming cost V 5 bases and J 4 bases; bases outside gene matches: 6. This chain connects TRBV14 to TRBJ1-1; 8 bases are a match to TRBD1. What was sequenced was peripheral blood. This TCR was sampled from a man aged 45-60 years with acute or convalescent COVID-19. In DNA form, the CDR3 reads TGTGCCAGCAGCTTACGGACAGGGCGCACTGAAGCTTTCTTT. Encoded protein: CASSLRTGRTEAFF.